This TCR beta chain is from a study of T-cell reconstitution after alpha-beta-depleted transplantation in children. In its sample, this clonotype was seen many times. Unique molecular identifiers were incorporated into the prepared TCRbeta library. TCRdb recomputed calls from the PCR reads with MiXCR, one row per CDR3 protein. The data hold some 220,000 distinct CDR3 sequences, with under 13% observed a single time. Trimming pared 5 bases from V and 4 bases from J, leaving 12 bases between. CDR3 size: 14 residues. Looked up from germline, CDR1 is SGHAT and CDR2 is FQNNGV. The gene calls are TRBV11-2 and TRBJ1-3; D may be TRBD1 (6 bases). This TCR derives from a child less than two years old with acute myeloid leukemia, due to receive a stem cell transplant. The input for sequencing was PBMCs, taken before TCRalphabeta/CD19-depleted stem cell transplant. The chain's CDR3 is CASSPRTAGNTIYF. The CDR3 region has the DNA TGTGCCAGCAGCCCAAGGACAGCCGGAAACACCATATATTTT.